These 9 T cell receptor beta chains share one sample of origin, sequenced in a study of blood T cell repertoires in COVID-19. Here immunoSEQ multiplex PCR was the method, and the copy in TCRdb shows in-frame clones only, minus some. The sample has more than 110,000 clones; 88% are singletons. Sequenced sample: peripheral blood. These receptors originate from a man aged 50 or older with active or convalescent COVID-19.

The chain is built from TRBV5-1 and TRBJ1-4; 7 bases are shared with TRBD1. J lost 7 bases, V lost 4 bases, and 13 bases had no gene match. Per the germline V gene, CDR1 is SGHRS and CDR2 is YFSETQ. The CDR3 loop spans 16 amino acids. The CDR3 bases are TGCGCCAGCAGCAGGGGAGACAGGGCCGGGGGTGAAAAACTGTTTTTT. The encoded protein is CASSRGDRAGGEKLFF. The complete variable domain, with remaining parts taken from reference TRBV5-1 and TRBJ1-4, reads KAGVTQTPRYLIKTRGQQVTLSCSPISGHRSVSWYQQTPGQGLQFLFEYFSETQRNKGNFPGRFSGRQFSNSRSEMNVSTLELGDSALYLCASSRGDRAGGEKLFFGSGTQLSVL.

The rearrangement links TRBV7-3 to TRBJ2-2, with D perhaps matching TRBD1 (6 bases). Trimming stripped 5 bases from V and 2 bases from J, with 9 bases between. The CDR3 extends over 14 amino acids. In germline, CDR1 is SGHTA, CDR2 FQGTGA. CDR3 sequence: CASSVGQNTGELFF. The CDR3 DNA sequence: TGTGCCAGCAGCGTGGGACAAAACACCGGGGAGCTGTTTTTT.

This chain uses TRBV12-3 or TRBV12-4 with TRBJ1-1, with D unclear. V lost 6 bases, J lost 10 bases, and 12 bases lay in between. The CDR3 covers 11 residues. The CDR3 loop is CASSQGRGAFF. In DNA, the CDR3 is TGTGCCAGCAGCCAAGGGCGGGGAGCTTTCTTT.

The count of this clone is one. This sequence joins TRBV10-3 and TRBJ2-5; 10 bases match TRBD2. The J segment lost 5 bases and the V segment lost 0 bases, leaving 6 bases of the junction unmatched. The CDR3 totals 16 residues. Germline assignment: CDR1 ENHRY and CDR2 SYGVKD. The CDR3 DNA reads TGTGCCATCAGTGAGTCCCTAGCGGGAGTCCAGGAGACCCAGTACTTC. Amino acid sequence: CAISESLAGVQETQYF.

This clone was picked up a small number of times. V gene TRBV7-2 combines with J gene TRBJ1-4, with 8 bases lining up with TRBD1. The CDR3 contains 14 residues. Trimming removed 7 bases from V and 0 bases from J; junction bases left unmatched: 1. The germline V gene has CDR1 SGHTA and CDR2 FQGNSA. The CDR3 region is CASTGQATNEKLFF. The CDR3 nucleotides are TGTGCCAGCACGGGACAGGCAACTAATGAAAAACTGTTTTTT.

The CDR3 DNA follows: TGTGCCAGCAGCCTTAGCGGGAACACCTACAATGAGCAGTTCTTC. It translates to CASSLSGNTYNEQFF. This rearrangement joins TRBV3-1 (or the pseudogene TRBV3-2) to TRBJ2-1; 8 bases are a match to TRBD2. V was pared by 4 bases and J by 2 bases, with 4 bases of the junction left unmatched. CDR1 is LGHDT and CDR2 is YNNKEL in the germline V gene (reference sequence). The CDR3 loop spans 15 amino acids.

The genes are TRBV4-1 and TRBJ2-7, with D possibly TRBD2 on 5 matching bases. With 4 bases removed from V and 1 base from J, the gap between germline ends came to 8 bases. The CDR3 runs to 13 residues. The germline V gene encodes CDR1 MGHRA and CDR2 YSYEKL. The CDR3 region is CASSLTGSYEQYF. CDR3 DNA sequence: TGCGCCAGCAGCCTAACGGGATCCTACGAGCAGTACTTC.

This clone was recorded once. The V gene is TRBV18, the J gene TRBJ1-1, with TRBD1 as a possible D gene (5 bases). Trimming shortened V by 5 bases and J by 11 bases, and 24 bases separated the two germline ends. Germline CDR1 reads KGHSH; CDR2 reads LQKENI. The CDR3 contains 15 residues. The CDR3: CASSANSGTSQRAFF. The CDR3 bases are TGTGCCAGCTCAGCAAACTCCGGGACTTCCCAGCGGGCTTTCTTT.

There are a few counts of this clone. CDR3 in amino acids: CASSKKGSSYNEQFF. The CDR3 nucleotides are TGTGCCAGCAGTAAAAAAGGGAGCTCCTACAATGAGCAGTTCTTC. The V gene is TRBV27, the J gene TRBJ2-1, with TRBD2 as a possible D gene (5 bases). Germline V gene data show CDR1 as MNHEY and CDR2 as SMNVEV (reference sequence). V was cut by 5 bases and J by 0 bases, with 11 bases left in between. The CDR3 spans 15 residues.